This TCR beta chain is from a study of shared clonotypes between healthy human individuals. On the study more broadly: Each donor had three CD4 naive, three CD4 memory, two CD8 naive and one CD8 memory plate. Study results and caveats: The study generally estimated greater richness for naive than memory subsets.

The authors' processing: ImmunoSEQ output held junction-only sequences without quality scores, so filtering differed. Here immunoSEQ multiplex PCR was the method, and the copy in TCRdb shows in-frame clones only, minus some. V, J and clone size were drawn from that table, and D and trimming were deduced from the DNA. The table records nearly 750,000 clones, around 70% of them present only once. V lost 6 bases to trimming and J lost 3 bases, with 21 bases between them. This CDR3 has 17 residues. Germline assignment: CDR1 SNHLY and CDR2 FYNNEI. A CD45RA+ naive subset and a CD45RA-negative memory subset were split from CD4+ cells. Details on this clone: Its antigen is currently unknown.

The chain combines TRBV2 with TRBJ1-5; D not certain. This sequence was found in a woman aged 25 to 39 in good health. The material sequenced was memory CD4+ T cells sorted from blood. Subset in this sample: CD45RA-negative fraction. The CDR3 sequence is CASSPNARLGPNQPQHF. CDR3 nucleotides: TGTGCCAGCAGCCCGAACGCCCGGTTAGGGCCCAATCAGCCCCAGCATTTT.